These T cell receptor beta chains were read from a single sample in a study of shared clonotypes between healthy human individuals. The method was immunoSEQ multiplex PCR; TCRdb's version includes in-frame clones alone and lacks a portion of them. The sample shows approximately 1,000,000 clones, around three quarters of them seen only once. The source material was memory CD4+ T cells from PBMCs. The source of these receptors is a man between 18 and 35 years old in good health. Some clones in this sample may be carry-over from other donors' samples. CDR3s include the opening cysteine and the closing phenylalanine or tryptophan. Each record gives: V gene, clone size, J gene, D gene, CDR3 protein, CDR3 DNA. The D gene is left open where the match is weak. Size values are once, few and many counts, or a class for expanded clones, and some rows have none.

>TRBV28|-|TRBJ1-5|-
CASGPYGRGPDQPQHF
TGTGCCAGCGGACCCTACGGGAGGGGACCCGATCAGCCCCAGCATTTT
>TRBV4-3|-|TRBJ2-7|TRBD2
CASSPRLAGLNEQYF
TGCGCCAGCAGCCCAAGACTAGCGGGATTAAACGAGCAGTACTTC
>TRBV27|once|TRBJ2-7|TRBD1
CASRSGTGGYEQYF
TGTGCCAGCAGGTCCGGGACAGGTGGCTACGAGCAGTACTTC
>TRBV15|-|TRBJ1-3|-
CATSRDRANRLSGNTIYF
TGTGCCACCAGCAGAGATCGGGCGAACCGCCTCTCTGGAAACACCATATATTTT
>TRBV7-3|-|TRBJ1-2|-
CASSQTGAHGYTF
TGTGCCAGCAGCCAGACAGGCGCCCATGGCTACACCTTC
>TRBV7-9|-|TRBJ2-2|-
CASSLLGDGELFF
TGTGCCAGCAGCTTATTGGGTGACGGGGAGCTGTTTTTT
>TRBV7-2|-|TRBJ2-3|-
CASSHTSLTDTQYF
TGTGCCAGCAGCCATACTAGCCTCACTGATACGCAGTATTTT
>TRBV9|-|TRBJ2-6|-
CASSPGGGGTGSVLTF
TGTGCCAGCAGCCCCGGGGGGGGTGGGACAGGGAGCGTCCTGACTTTC
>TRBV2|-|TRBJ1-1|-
CASSELSITARSAGEAFF
TGTGCCAGCAGTGAATTATCCATTACGGCGCGTAGCGCAGGTGAAGCTTTCTTT
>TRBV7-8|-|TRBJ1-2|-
CASSLDSAGGYGYTF
TGTGCCAGCAGCTTAGATTCGGCTGGGGGCTATGGCTACACCTTC